A selection of T cell receptor beta chains follows, all from one sample in a study of blood T cell repertoires in COVID-19. Libraries were prepared by immunoSEQ multiplex PCR; TCRdb keeps only in-frame clonotypes and omits some of them. Of 60,000 or so clones in the sample, under 80% are singletons; the top ten hold about half. Specimen: PBMCs or T cells enriched from blood (not recorded which). These TCRs come from a woman aged 55-69 years who had been exposed to COVID-19. CDR3s include the opening cysteine and the closing phenylalanine or tryptophan. A D gene is named only where the DNA matches it firmly. Size tells how often a clone was seen (once, few, many) or the class of an expanded clone, and some rows leave it out.

TRBJ2-3 | . | TRBD1 | TRBV14 | 15 | TGTGCCAGCAGCCAAGTCGGGACAGGGTCGGATACGCAGTATTTT | CASSQVGTGSDTQYF
TRBJ1-3 | . | . | TRBV19 | 18 | TGTGCCTCATTACCTAGCGGCGTCTTAGTGCCTTCTGGAAACACCATATATTTT | CASLPSGVLVPSGNTIYF
TRBJ2-3 | . | . | TRBV7-3 | 16 | TGTGCCAGCAGCTTAAGACCGAAAGAGACCGGAGAGACGCAGTATTTT | CASSLRPKETGETQYF
TRBJ2-1 | . | . | TRBV5-1 | 16 | TGCGCCAGCAGCTTATATAGCGGCTTAACTTACAATGAGCAGTTCTTC | CASSLYSGLTYNEQFF
TRBJ1-5 | . | . | TRBV28 | 13 | TGTGCCAGCAGCCACGACAGAAATCAGCCCCAGCATTTT | CASSHDRNQPQHF
TRBJ2-7 | . | . | TRBV6-1 | 15 | TGTGCCAGCAGTGAAGCCGAGGGAAATAGGTACGAGCAGTACTTC | CASSEAEGNRYEQYF
TRBJ1-3 | . | . | TRBV7-2 | 13 | TGTGCCAGCAGCTCCCCGTCTGGAAACACCATATATTTT | CASSSPSGNTIYF
TRBJ2-5 | . | TRBD2 | TRBV7-9 | 16 | TGTGCCAGCAGCTTAGGGACTAGCGGGTCACAAGAGACCCAGTACTTC | CASSLGTSGSQETQYF
TRBJ2-7 | . | TRBD1 | TRBV6-5 | 14 | TGTGCCAGCAGCCTATGGACAGGCGACTACGAGCAGTACTTC | CASSLWTGDYEQYF
TRBJ2-3 | . | . | TRBV10-2 | 15 | TGCGCCAGCGACCTAACTAGCAGGTACACAGATACGCAGTATTTT | CASDLTSRYTDTQYF
TRBJ1-1 | once | . | TRBV5-5 | 15 | TGTGCCAGCAGCTTGGAGAGTCAGGGGAGAACTGAAGCTTTCTTT | CASSLESQGRTEAFF
TRBJ1-1 | once | . | TRBV28 | 15 | TGTGCCAGCAGATCACCGGGGCCGGGGGGCACTGAAGCTTTCTTT | CASRSPGPGGTEAFF
TRBJ2-5 | . | . | TRBV5-1 | 11 | TGCGCCAGCAGGGAGCAAGAGACCCAGTACTTC | CASREQETQYF
TRBJ1-6 | . | TRBD1 | TRBV28 | 17 | TGTGCCAGCAGTTTGCCCGGGACAGGGGGCTATAATTCACCCCTCCACTTT | CASSLPGTGGYNSPLHF
TRBJ1-6 | once | . | TRBV7-2 | 17 | TGTGCCAGCAGCTTAGAACGGGGGAGCTCCTATAATTCACCCCTCCACTTT | CASSLERGSSYNSPLHF
TRBJ1-1 | . | . | TRBV3-1/TRBV3-2 | 15 | TGTGCCAGCAGCCCATCGGGGAACAGGAACACTGAAGCTTTCTTT | CASSPSGNRNTEAFF
TRBJ1-5 | . | . | TRBV10-3 | 14 | TGTGCCATCAGTGCCCAAAAAGGGGATCAGCCCCAGCATTTT | CAISAQKGDQPQHF
TRBJ1-6 | . | TRBD1 | TRBV6-5 | 14 | TGTGCCAGCCGAGGGACAGGGGAGGGTTCACCCCTCCACTTT | CASRGTGEGSPLHF
TRBJ1-2 | . | . | TRBV18 | 15 | TGTGCCAGCTCCGGACTCCCGTGGTCGGATTATGGCTACACCTTC | CASSGLPWSDYGYTF
TRBJ1-2 | . | TRBD1 | TRBV7-2 | 14 | TGTGCCAGCAGGTTCCCGGGACAGGGGTATGGCTACACCTTC | CASRFPGQGYGYTF
TRBJ1-1 | . | . | TRBV5-6 | 17 | TGTGCCAGCAGCTTCCGGGCAGGGCGAACCATGAACACTGAAGCTTTCTTT | CASSFRAGRTMNTEAFF
TRBJ1-2 | . | . | TRBV19 | 14 | TGTGCCAGTAGTATACGGCAGGGTAACTATGGCTACACCTTC | CASSIRQGNYGYTF
TRBJ1-2 | . | TRBD1 | TRBV2 | 14 | TGTGCCAGCAGTGACAGGGGGACTAACTATGGCTACACCTTC | CASSDRGTNYGYTF
TRBJ1-2 | . | TRBD1 | TRBV10-3 | 14 | TGTGCCATCACTCCGACAGGGGGCAGAGGAGGCTACACCTTC | CAITPTGGRGGYTF
TRBJ1-6 | . | . | TRBV30 | 14 | TGTGCCTGGATTGAGGGATCATGGGGTTCACCCCTCCACTTT | CAWIEGSWGSPLHF
TRBJ2-7 | few | TRBD2 | TRBV7-6 | 18 | TGTGCCAGCAGCTCCCAGGACATACTAGCGGGAGGTTCCTACGAGCAGTACTTC | CASSSQDILAGGSYEQYF
TRBJ2-7 | . | . | TRBV4-3 | 17 | TGCGCCAGCAGCCAAGATAGGGCAGGGGCCCTCTTATACGAGCAGTACTTC | CASSQDRAGALLYEQYF
TRBJ2-4 | few | . | TRBV10-1 | 11 | TGCGCCACCGGGAATGTAAACATTCAGTACTTC | CATGNVNIQYF
TRBJ2-2 | . | . | TRBV28 | 15 | TGTGCCAGCAGTCCTCAGGGCCCGAACACCGGGGAGCTGTTTTTT | CASSPQGPNTGELFF
TRBJ2-3 | . | . | TRBV29-1 | 12 | TGCAGCACTCAGGCAGGGCGAGATACGCAGTATTTT | CSTQAGRDTQYF
TRBJ2-7 | . | . | TRBV28 | 13 | TGTGCCAGCAGCGTGGGACTTTTATACGAGCAGTACTTC | CASSVGLLYEQYF
TRBJ1-1 | few | TRBD1 | TRBV5-5 | 14 | TGTGCCAGCAGCCGAGCAGGGGGCTTTTCTGAAGCTTTCTTT | CASSRAGGFSEAFF
TRBJ2-5 | . | TRBD2 | TRBV7-7 | 16 | TGTGCTAGCAGCTCCCGATCGGGACTAGGAGGCGAGACCCAGTACTTC | CASSSRSGLGGETQYF
TRBJ2-7 | . | . | TRBV28 | 12 | TGTGCCGCGGGCTACTACTCCTACGAGCAGTACTTC | CAAGYYSYEQYF
TRBJ2-3 | . | TRBD2 | TRBV5-1 | 14 | TGCGCCAGCAGCCCGACTAGCGGGGCCGATACGCAGTATTTT | CASSPTSGADTQYF